What follows are 21 T cell receptor beta chains derived from one specimen sequenced in a study of CD8 T cells in ankylosing spondylitis. TCRdb reprocessed the 5' RACE reads with MiXCR, giving one entry per CDR3 protein. The sample carries 85,000 to 90,000 distinct CDR3 sequences, around 30% recorded once. Sequenced sample: blood, either unsorted or a sorted T cell fraction (not recorded which). Every receptor here comes from a male donor with ankylosing spondylitis or in good health (not recorded which).

The J gene is TRBJ2-2, the V gene TRBV18; TRBD1 agrees at 8 bases. This CDR3 region has 16 residues. V gave up 3 bases and J gave up 5 bases; unmatched junction bases: 8. Germline V gene sequence: CDR1 KGHSH, CDR2 LQKENI. The CDR3 nucleotides read TGTGCCAGCTCACCTAGTGGAGACAGGGGAACCGGGGAGCTGTTTTTT. As protein: CASSPSGDRGTGELFF.

This clonotype has more than one count but fewer than ten. J is TRBJ1-3 and V is TRBV6-1; D unresolved. CDR1 and CDR2 from the germline V gene are MNHNS and SASEGT. Between the trimmed V and J ends, which lost 7 bases and 0 bases, there was a span of 7 bases. The CDR3 consists of 13 residues. The CDR3 here is CASKPGSGNTIYF. The DNA for the CDR3 is TGTGCCAGCAAGCCCGGCTCTGGAAACACCATATATTTT.

The gene calls are TRBV5-1 and TRBJ2-5; D gene unclear. This CDR3 has 13 amino acids. CDR1 and CDR2 from the germline V gene are SGHRS and YFSETQ. V was pared by 4 bases and J by 0 bases, with 7 bases between. CDR3 in amino acids: CASSGQNQETQYF. The CDR3 coding sequence is TGCGCCAGCAGCGGCCAGAACCAAGAGACCCAGTACTTC. Full variable domain (remainder filled in from reference TRBV5-1 and TRBJ2-5): KAGVTQTPRYLIKTRGQQVTLSCSPISGHRSVSWYQQTPGQGLQFLFEYFSETQRNKGNFPGRFSGRQFSNSRSEMNVSTLELGDSALYLCASSGQNQETQYFGPGTRLLVL.

This clonotype appeared many times. The chain links TRBV20-1 to TRBJ2-7; 10 nucleotides align to TRBD2. The V gene's germline CDR1 is DFQATT and CDR2 SNEGSKA (reference sequence). Trimming took 5 bases from V and 4 from J; bases not matched to a gene: 11. The CDR3 is 15 residues long. The DNA for the CDR3 is TGCAGTGCTCTCACGAGCGGGAGGGCCTTATACGAGCAGTACTTC. It specifies CSALTSGRALYEQYF.

This chain links TRBV6-4 with TRBJ2-5; D gene ambiguous. The CDR3 runs to 14 residues. In germline, CDR1 is MRHNA, CDR2 SNTAGT. V lost 4 bases and J lost 1, with 10 bases in between. CDR3 in amino acids: CASSATGTQETQYF. For the CDR3, the DNA is TGTGCCAGCAGTGCTACTGGAACCCAAGAGACCCAGTACTTC.

This chain joins TRBV19 and TRBJ2-3; tentatively, D is TRBD2 (5 bases). Germline-derived CDR1 and CDR2 are LNHDA and SQIVND (reference sequence). This CDR3 contains 14 residues. Trimming stripped 3 bases from V and 0 bases from J, with 7 bases between. The CDR3 DNA sequence: TGTGCCAGTAGTATTCCGGGGAGCACAGATACGCAGTATTTT. Protein product: CASSIPGSTDTQYF.

The V and J genes are TRBV5-1 and TRBJ1-1, with D perhaps TRBD1 (6 bases). V was cut by 0 bases and J by 7 bases, with 16 bases left in between. The CDR3 consists of 15 residues. CDR1 is SGHRS, CDR2 YFSETQ, per germline. CDR3 nucleotide sequence: TGCGCCAGCAGCTTGGACCCAGGGGCGAGGAGTGAAGCTTTCTTT. It codes for CASSLDPGARSEAFF.

The rearrangement uses TRBV7-2 and TRBJ2-7, with TRBD2 matching over 10 bases. Germline CDR1 is SGHTA and CDR2 is FQGNSA. CDR3 size: 17 residues. Trimming cost V 3 bases and J 1 base; bases outside gene matches: 9. The CDR3 DNA is TGTGCCAGCAGCTTCCACAGACTAGCGGGCATATCCTACGAGCAGTACTTC. This gives the protein CASSFHRLAGISYEQYF.

V is TRBV20-1 and J is TRBJ2-3, with 10 bases that match TRBD2. This CDR3 has 16 residues. J lost 7 bases, V lost 3 bases, and 13 bases had no gene match. Per germline, CDR1 DFQATT and CDR2 SNEGSKA (reference sequence). In nucleotides, the CDR3 is TGCAGTGCTAGGATGGTAGGACTAGCGGCCCTCAATACGCAGTATTTT. Its translation is CSARMVGLAALNTQYF.

This chain uses TRBV5-1 with TRBJ2-7; D might be TRBD1 (6 bases). There are 17 residues in the CDR3. Trimming left V 1 base short and J 3 bases short, with 20 bases between. CDR1 and CDR2 from the germline V gene are SGHRS and YFSETQ. CDR3 nucleotides: TGCGCCAGCAGCTTGCGAGGGGGTGAGGGCTATTACTACGAGCAGTACTTC. It encodes CASSLRGGEGYYYEQYF.

The rearrangement uses TRBV30 and TRBJ2-1; a weak D match, TRBD2 (5 bases). The germline V gene encodes CDR1 GTSNPN and CDR2 SVGIG (reference sequence). With 4 bases removed from V and 3 bases from J, the gap between germline ends came to 13 bases. The CDR3 covers 14 residues. Here the CDR3 DNA reads TGTGCCTGGATGCCCGCTAGCTACTACAATGAGCAGTTCTTC. It is translated as CAWMPASYYNEQFF.

The chain uses TRBV5-1 and TRBJ2-5; TRBD2 matches at 7 bases. V shed 3 bases and J 2 bases; nucleotides not matched to a gene: 4. Per germline, CDR1 SGHRS and CDR2 YFSETQ. CDR3 size: 14 residues. The CDR3 spells CASSSSGYQETQYF. The CDR3 DNA sequence: TGCGCCAGCAGCTCTAGCGGATATCAAGAGACCCAGTACTTC. Complete variable domain (other parts from reference TRBV5-1 and TRBJ2-5): KAGVTQTPRYLIKTRGQQVTLSCSPISGHRSVSWYQQTPGQGLQFLFEYFSETQRNKGNFPGRFSGRQFSNSRSEMNVSTLELGDSALYLCASSSSGYQETQYFGPGTRLLVL.

The gene calls are TRBV5-1 and TRBJ2-7; no reliable D call. Germline V CDR1 and CDR2: SGHRS, YFSETQ. V was cut by 5 bases and J by 4 bases, with 13 bases left in between. The CDR3 extends over 13 amino acids. The CDR3 loop reads CASSRSRNYEQYF. CDR3 coding DNA: TGCGCCAGCAGTCGGTCGCGGAATTACGAGCAGTACTTC.

This clonotype was seen a few times. J is TRBJ1-5 and V is TRBV28; no reliable D call. The CDR3 totals 13 residues. Germline CDR1 MDHEN, CDR2 SYDVKM. V dropped 11 bases and J dropped 3 bases, with 14 bases sitting between them. Written as DNA, the CDR3 is TGTGCCGCACATGAACAGTACAATCAGCCCCAGCATTTT. Translation gives CAAHEQYNQPQHF.

A few counts support this clonotype. The chain uses TRBV29-1 and TRBJ1-4; TRBD1 agrees at 9 bases. Germline trimming cut 7 bases from V and 6 bases from J; bases unmatched to any gene: 3. Germline V lookup: CDR1 SQVTM, CDR2 ANQGSEA. The CDR3 runs 12 residues. This CDR3 is CSARQGDEKLFF. DNA for the CDR3: TGCAGCGCCCGACAGGGGGATGAAAAACTGTTTTTT.

V is TRBV20-1 and J is TRBJ2-7; perhaps TRBD2 as D (6 bases). This CDR3 has 13 residues. Germline lookup yields CDR1 DFQATT and CDR2 SNEGSKA (reference sequence). V was clipped by 0 bases and J by 5 bases, with 11 bases between them. CDR3 amino acids: CSARDHSSDEQYV. The CDR3 bases are TGCAGTGCTAGAGATCACTCTAGCGACGAGCAGTACGTC.

This rearrangement joins TRBV7-9 to TRBJ1-4; TRBD1 matches 11 bases. The CDR3 runs to 17 residues. V shed 4 bases, J shed 2 bases, and the junction held 6 bases outside the gene matches. Germline V gives CDR1 SEHNR, CDR2 FQNEAQ (reference sequence). In nucleotides, the CDR3 is TGTGCCAGCAGCTCACCGGGACAGGGGGTTACTAATGAAAAACTGTTTTTT. Protein sequence: CASSSPGQGVTNEKLFF.

The chain is built from TRBV7-2 and TRBJ1-2, with D hard to call. The CDR3 totals 14 residues. Per germline, CDR1 SGHTA and CDR2 FQGNSA. Trimming took 2 bases from V and 3 from J, leaving 10 bases between them. The CDR3 coding sequence is TGTGCCAGCAGCTTAATGGCAGAACACTATGGCTACACCTTC. Translated, it gives CASSLMAEHYGYTF.

J is TRBJ2-3 and V is TRBV5-1; D is perhaps TRBD1 or TRBD2 (5 bases each). This CDR3 is built from 14 residues. The germline V gene has CDR1 SGHRS and CDR2 YFSETQ. Trimming removed 4 bases at V and 3 bases at J, with 12 bases between. The CDR3 protein is CASSVRDVTDTQYF. Written as DNA, the CDR3 is TGCGCCAGCAGCGTCCGGGACGTAACAGATACGCAGTATTTT.

V usage is TRBV3-1 and J usage is TRBJ2-2; a weak D match, TRBD1 (6 bases). CDR3 length: 13 residues. CDR1 is LGHDT and CDR2 is YNNKEL in the germline V gene (reference sequence). V was clipped by 3 bases and J by 6 bases, with 8 bases between them. DNA for the CDR3: TGTGCCAGCAGCCAGGGGGCGGCCGGGGAGCTGTTTTTT. Translated: CASSQGAAGELFF.

V usage is TRBV6-1 and J usage is TRBJ2-5; D gene unclear. Trimming stripped 6 bases from V and 5 bases from J, with 19 bases between. CDR1 and CDR2 (germline): MNHNS, SASEGT. This CDR3 has 15 residues. This chain's CDR3 is CASRIGLLLGETQYF. DNA for the CDR3: TGTGCCAGCAGAATAGGGCTCCTCCTCGGGGAGACCCAGTACTTC.